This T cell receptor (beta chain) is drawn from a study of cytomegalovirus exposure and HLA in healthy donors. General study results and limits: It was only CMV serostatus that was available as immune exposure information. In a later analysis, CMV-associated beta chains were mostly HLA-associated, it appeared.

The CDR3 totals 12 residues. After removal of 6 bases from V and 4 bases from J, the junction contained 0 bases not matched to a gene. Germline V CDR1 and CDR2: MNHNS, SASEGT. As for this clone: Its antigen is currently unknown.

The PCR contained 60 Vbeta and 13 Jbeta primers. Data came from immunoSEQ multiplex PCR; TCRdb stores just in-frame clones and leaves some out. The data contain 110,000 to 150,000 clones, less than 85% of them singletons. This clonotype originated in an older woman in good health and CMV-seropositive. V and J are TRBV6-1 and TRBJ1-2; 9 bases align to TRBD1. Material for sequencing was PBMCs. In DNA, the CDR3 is TGTGCCAGCAGGACAGGGGGCTATGGCTACACCTTC. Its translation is CASRTGGYGYTF.